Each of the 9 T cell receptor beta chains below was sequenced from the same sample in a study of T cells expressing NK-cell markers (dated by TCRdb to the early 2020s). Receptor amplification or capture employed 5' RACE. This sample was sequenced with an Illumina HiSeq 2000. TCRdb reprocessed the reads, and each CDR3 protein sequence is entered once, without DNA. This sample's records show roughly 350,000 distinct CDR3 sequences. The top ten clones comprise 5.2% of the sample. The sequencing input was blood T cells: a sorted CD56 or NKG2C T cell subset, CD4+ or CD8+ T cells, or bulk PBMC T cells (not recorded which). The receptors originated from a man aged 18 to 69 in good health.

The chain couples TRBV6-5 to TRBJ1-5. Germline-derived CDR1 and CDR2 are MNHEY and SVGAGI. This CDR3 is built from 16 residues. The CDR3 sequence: CASSSHGSLSNQPQHF.

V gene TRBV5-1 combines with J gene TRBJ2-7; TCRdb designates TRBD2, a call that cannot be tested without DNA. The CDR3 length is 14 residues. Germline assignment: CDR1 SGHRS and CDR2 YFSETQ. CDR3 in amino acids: CASRPGTSPREQYF.

This CDR3 reads CASSPRTGVEQFF. This chain uses TRBV12-3 or TRBV12-4 with TRBJ2-1; TCRdb calls TRBD1, which cannot be checked without DNA. The CDR3 consists of 13 residues.

The CDR3 reads CASSSSGTEETQYF. The chain carries TRBV7-9 and TRBJ2-5; TCRdb's D call of TRBD1 is untestable without DNA. Germline CDR1 SEHNR, CDR2 FQNEAQ (reference sequence). The CDR3 extends over 14 amino acids.

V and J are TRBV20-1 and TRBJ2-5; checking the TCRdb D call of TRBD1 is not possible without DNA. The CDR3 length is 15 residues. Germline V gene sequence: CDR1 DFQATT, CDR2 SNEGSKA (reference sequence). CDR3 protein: CSASGGQRVQETQYF.

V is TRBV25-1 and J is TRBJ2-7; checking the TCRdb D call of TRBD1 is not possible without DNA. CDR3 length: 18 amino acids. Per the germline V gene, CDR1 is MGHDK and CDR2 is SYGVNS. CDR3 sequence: CASSVLGGSLGRSYEQYF.

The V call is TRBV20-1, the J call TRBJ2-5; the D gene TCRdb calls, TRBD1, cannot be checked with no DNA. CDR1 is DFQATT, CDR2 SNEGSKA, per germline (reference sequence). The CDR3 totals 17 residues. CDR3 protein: CSARTPGGRAQRETQYF.

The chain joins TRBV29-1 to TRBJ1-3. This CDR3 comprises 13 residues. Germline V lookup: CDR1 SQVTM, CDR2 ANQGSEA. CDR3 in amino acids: CSAGQSSGNTIYF. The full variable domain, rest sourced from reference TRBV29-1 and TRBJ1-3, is SAVISQKPSRDICQRGTSLTIQCQVDSQVTMMFWYRQQPGQSLTLIATANQGSEATYESGFVIDKFPISRPNLTFSTLTVSNMSPEDSSIYLCSAGQSSGNTIYFGEGSWLTVV.

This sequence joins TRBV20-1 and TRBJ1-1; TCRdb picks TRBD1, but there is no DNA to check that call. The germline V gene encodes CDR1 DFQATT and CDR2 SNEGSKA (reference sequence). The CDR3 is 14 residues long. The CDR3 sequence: CSARRTGLDTEAFF.